The clone carrying this T cell receptor (beta chain) was found a few times. Trimming at V came to 0 bases and at J to 6 bases, leaving 18 bases not matched to a gene. Germline CDR1 reads SGHDN; CDR2 reads FVKESK. The CDR3 loop spans 20 amino acids. The PCR ran on 60 Vbeta and 13 Jbeta primers. Assay used: immunoSEQ multiplex PCR; TCRdb lists only in-frame clones, some missing. The table lists 87,000 or so clones, approximately 7.7% of them singletons, with approximately 2.5% in the top ten. This specimen belongs to a study of cytomegalovirus exposure and HLA in healthy donors. This clonotype originated in a man aged 50-59 years in good health and CMV-seronegative. Input material: PBMCs. V usage is TRBV14 and J usage is TRBJ2-1; 9 bases fit TRBD2. This chain's CDR3 is CASSQDRLAGLPFWGNEQFF. In DNA form, the CDR3 reads TGTGCCAGCAGCCAAGATAGGCTAGCGGGACTTCCCTTTTGGGGCAATGAGCAGTTCTTC.